Shown below are 3 T cell receptor beta chains from a single sample sequenced in a study of cytomegalovirus exposure and HLA in healthy donors. Use of 60 Vbeta and 13 Jbeta primers characterized the PCR. The assay was immunoSEQ multiplex PCR, and TCRdb's table has in-frame clones only and misses some. The table lists about 200,000 clones. Sequenced input: PBMCs. These receptors all come from a man aged 25-45 years in good health and CMV-seronegative.

V and J are TRBV19 and TRBJ2-7, with 7 bases aligning to TRBD2. Germline V gene data show CDR1 as LNHDA and CDR2 as SQIVND (reference sequence). CDR3 length: 13 residues. V was clipped by 5 bases and J by 7 bases; unmatched bases: 8. The CDR3 loop is CASSEPGGREQYF. CDR3 sequence (DNA): TGTGCCAGTAGTGAGCCGGGAGGTAGGGAGCAGTACTTC.

A remark on this clone: Compared with germline, one end of the junction differs, possibly owing to a read error. This CDR3 is also generated by other DNA sequences in the sample. The V and J genes are TRBV6-5 and TRBJ2-1, with D possibly being TRBD2 (6 bases). This CDR3 comprises 15 residues. Germline CDR1 and CDR2: MNHEY and SVGAGI. The CDR3 loop is CASTYVSGPGNEQFF. The CDR3 nucleotides are TGTGCCAGCACTTACGTTAGCGGTCCGGGCAATGAGCAGTTCTTC.

V and J are TRBV19 and TRBJ2-2; D may be TRBD2 (6 bases). The CDR3 has 15 residues. Germline-derived CDR1 and CDR2 are LNHDA and SQIVND (reference sequence). V lost 7 bases, J lost 4 bases, and 16 bases lay in between. The DNA for the CDR3 is TGTGCCAGTAAAATCGGCGGGACGGGCACCGGGGAGCTGTTTTTT. It codes for CASKIGGTGTGELFF.